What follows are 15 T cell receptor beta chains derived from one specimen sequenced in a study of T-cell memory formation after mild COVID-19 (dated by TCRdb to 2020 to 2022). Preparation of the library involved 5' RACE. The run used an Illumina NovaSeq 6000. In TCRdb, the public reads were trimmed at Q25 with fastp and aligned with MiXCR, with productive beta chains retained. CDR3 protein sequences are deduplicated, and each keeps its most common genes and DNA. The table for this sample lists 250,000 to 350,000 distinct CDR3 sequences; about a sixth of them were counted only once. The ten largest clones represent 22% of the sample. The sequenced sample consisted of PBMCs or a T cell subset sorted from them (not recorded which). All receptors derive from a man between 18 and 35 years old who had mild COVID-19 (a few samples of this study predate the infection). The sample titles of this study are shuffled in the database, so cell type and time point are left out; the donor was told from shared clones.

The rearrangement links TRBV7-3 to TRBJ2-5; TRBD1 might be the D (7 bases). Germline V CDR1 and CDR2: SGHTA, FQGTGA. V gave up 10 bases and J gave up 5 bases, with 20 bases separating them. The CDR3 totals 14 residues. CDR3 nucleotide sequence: TGTGCCACCAATCGACAGGGAGGAGGCGAGACCCAGTACTTC. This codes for CATNRQGGGETQYF.

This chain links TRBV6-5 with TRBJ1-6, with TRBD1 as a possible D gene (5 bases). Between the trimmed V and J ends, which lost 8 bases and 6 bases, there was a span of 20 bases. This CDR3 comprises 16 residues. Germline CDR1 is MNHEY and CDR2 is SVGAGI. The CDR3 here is CASQSREGMGNSPLHF. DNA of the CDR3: TGTGCCAGCCAAAGCCGAGAGGGGATGGGTAATTCACCCCTCCACTTT.

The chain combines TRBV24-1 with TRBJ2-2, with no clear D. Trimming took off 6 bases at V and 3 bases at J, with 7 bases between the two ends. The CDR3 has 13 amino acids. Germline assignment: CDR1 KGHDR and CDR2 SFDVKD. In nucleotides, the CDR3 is TGTGCCACCAGTCCGGATTACACCGGGGAGCTGTTTTTT. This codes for CATSPDYTGELFF.

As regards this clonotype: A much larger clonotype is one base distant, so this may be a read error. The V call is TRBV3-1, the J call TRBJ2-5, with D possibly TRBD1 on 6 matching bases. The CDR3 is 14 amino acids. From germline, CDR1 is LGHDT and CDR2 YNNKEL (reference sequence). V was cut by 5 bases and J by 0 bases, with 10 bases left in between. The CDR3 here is CASSYYRDQETQYF. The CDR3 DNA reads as TGTGCCAGCAGCTACTACAGGGACCAAGAGACCCAGTACTTC.

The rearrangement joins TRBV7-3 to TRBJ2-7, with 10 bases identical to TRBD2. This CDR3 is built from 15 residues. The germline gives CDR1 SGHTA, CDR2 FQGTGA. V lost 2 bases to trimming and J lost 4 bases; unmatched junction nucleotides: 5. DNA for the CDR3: TGTGCCAGCAGCTTATTGGCTAGCGGGGGATACGAGCAGTACTTC. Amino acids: CASSLLASGGYEQYF.

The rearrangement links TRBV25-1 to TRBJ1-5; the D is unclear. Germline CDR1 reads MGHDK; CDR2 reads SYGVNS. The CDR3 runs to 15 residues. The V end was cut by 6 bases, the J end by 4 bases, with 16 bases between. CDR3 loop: CASSPRGSGNQPQHF. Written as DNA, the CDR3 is TGTGCCAGCAGCCCCCGAGGGTCTGGGAATCAGCCCCAGCATTTT.

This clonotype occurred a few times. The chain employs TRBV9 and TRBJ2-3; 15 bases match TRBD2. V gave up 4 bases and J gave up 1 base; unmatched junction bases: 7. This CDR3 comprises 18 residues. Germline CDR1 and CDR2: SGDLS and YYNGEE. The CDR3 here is CASSSGLAGGHGTDTQYF. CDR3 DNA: TGTGCCAGCAGCTCGGGACTAGCGGGGGGTCACGGCACAGATACGCAGTATTTT.

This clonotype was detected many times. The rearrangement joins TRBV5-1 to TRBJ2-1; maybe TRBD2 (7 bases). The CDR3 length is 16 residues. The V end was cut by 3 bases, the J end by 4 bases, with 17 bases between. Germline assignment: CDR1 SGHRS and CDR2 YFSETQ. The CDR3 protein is CASSYRGADSYNEQFF. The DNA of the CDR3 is TGCGCCAGCAGCTACCGGGGGGCCGATTCGTACAATGAGCAGTTCTTC.

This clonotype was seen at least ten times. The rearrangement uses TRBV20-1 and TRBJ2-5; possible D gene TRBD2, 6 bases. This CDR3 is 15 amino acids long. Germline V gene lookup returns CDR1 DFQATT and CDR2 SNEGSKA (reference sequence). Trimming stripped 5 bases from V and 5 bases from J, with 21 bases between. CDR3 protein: CSAPGGSGTGETQYF. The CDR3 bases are TGCAGTGCTCCCGGGGGTAGCGGTACGGGGGAGACCCAGTACTTC.

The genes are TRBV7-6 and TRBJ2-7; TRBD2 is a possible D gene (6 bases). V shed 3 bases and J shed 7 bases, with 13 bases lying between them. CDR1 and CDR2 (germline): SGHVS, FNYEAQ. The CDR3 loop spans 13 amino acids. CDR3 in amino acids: CASSFGRAGEQYV. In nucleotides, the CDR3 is TGTGCCAGCAGCTTCGGACGGGCGGGGGAGCAGTACGTC.

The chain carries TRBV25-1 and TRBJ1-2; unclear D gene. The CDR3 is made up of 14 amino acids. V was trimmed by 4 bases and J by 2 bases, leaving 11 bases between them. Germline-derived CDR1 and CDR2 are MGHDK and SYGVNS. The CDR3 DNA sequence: TGTGCCAGCAGTGCCCAGGCTCTAAACTATGGCTACACCTTC. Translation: CASSAQALNYGYTF.

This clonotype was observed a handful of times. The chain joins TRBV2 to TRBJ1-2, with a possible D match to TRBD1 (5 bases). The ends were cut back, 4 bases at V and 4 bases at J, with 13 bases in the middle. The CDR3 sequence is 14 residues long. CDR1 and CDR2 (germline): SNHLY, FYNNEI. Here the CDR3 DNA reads TGTGCCAGCAGTGCCGAGGGGCAGGGCTATGGCTACACCTTC. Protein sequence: CASSAEGQGYGYTF.

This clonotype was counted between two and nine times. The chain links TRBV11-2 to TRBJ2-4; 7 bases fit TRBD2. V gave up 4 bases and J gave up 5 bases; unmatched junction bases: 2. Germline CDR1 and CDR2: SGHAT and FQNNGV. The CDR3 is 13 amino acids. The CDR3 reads CASSSGGQNIQYF. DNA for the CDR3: TGTGCCAGCAGCTCGGGGGGTCAAAACATTCAGTACTTC. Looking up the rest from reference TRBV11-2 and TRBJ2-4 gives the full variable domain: EAGVAQSPRYKIIEKRQSVAFWCNPISGHATLYWYQQILGQGPKLLIQFQNNGVVDDSQLPKDRFSAERLKGVDSTLKIQPAKLEDSAVYLCASSSGGQNIQYFGAGTRLSVL.

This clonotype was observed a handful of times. The CDR3 bases are TGTGCCAGCAGCTTGACGGGCAGTGAGTCGGGGCTGTTTTTT. This encodes CASSLTGSESGLFF. The genes are TRBV5-6 and TRBJ2-2; D not certain. Trimming removed 1 base from V and 13 bases from J, with 17 bases in between. Looked up from germline, CDR1 is SGHDT and CDR2 is YYEEEE. The length of the CDR3 is 14 residues.

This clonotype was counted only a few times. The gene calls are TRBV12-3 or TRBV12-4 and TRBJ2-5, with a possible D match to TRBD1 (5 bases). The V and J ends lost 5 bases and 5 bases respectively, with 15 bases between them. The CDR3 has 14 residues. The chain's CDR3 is CASSLWAQGETQYF. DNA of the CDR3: TGTGCCAGCAGTCTGTGGGCCCAGGGTGAGACCCAGTACTTC.